This T cell receptor (beta chain) was documented in a study of CD8+CD57+ T cells in acquired aplastic anemia. Genomic DNA, the template, was used for profiling of the TCR beta VDJ and CDR3. A single record per CDR3 protein comes from TCRdb applying MiXCR to the reads. The sample includes 450,000 to 550,000 distinct CDR3 sequences, 25% to 40% of them seen just once. This clonotype was seen at least ten times. Patients chosen for sequencing had CD8+CD57+ cells that had expanded, as shown by flow cytometry. Germline CDR1 and CDR2: SGHTA and FQGTGA. The V end was cut by 9 bases, the J end by 7 bases, with 15 bases between. The CDR3 covers 12 residues.

The clonotype originates from a human donor with aplastic anemia. The chain joins TRBV7-3 to TRBJ1-2, with a possible D match to TRBD1 (6 bases). Sample: sorted CD4+, CD8+, or CD8+CD57+ T cells (not recorded which) from PBMCs. The DNA of the CDR3 is TGTGCCAGTGGGGGGGGCGGGGGTGGCTACACCTTC. This codes for CASGGGGGGYTF.